This T cell receptor beta chain originates from a study of identical twins. Through template switching, a universal primer site was introduced, and the cDNA contained unique molecular identifiers. TCRdb analysed the 5' RACE reads with MiXCR anew, one entry per CDR3 protein. The repertoire consists of 500,000 to 700,000 distinct CDR3 sequences, with 7.1% occurring once and the leading ten covering less than 2%. This clonotype was seen a handful of times. As yet, its antigen is unknown. The V gene lost 5 bases and the J gene lost 3 bases, with 14 bases spanning the gap. This CDR3 is 15 amino acids long. Germline assignment: CDR1 SEHNR and CDR2 FQNEAQ (reference sequence). Broader study findings: Part of the zero-insertion signal could reflect confounding by invariant MAIT and iNKT cells. Insertions were reduced in abundant cord blood beta clonotypes but not in memory repertoires. Findings depended on cross-sectional statistics rather than tracking the same donors.

A further study also used this sample, focusing on yellow fever vaccine responses in identical twins.

The sample taken for sequencing was PBMCs. The source of this sequence is a woman under 30 in good health. The J gene is TRBJ1-5, the V gene TRBV7-9; D gene unclear. The CDR3: CASSPGAPSNQPQHF. DNA for the CDR3: TGTGCCAGCAGCCCGGGAGCTCCCTCCAATCAGCCCCAGCATTTT.